Shown below are 21 T cell receptor beta chains from a single sample sequenced in a study of T cells in women clearing cervical HPV infection. Data came from immunoSEQ multiplex PCR; TCRdb stores just in-frame clones and leaves some out. The sample data list over 9,500 clones. Sequencing used blood buffy coat. These receptors all come from a woman aged 18-69 years with a cervical HPV16 infection that either progressed to CIN3+ or cleared (not recorded which).

To note about this clone: Read coverage stops 3 residues before the CDR3 terminus; the germline J gene supplies the remainder. The chain joins TRBV27 to TRBJ2-7; 9 positions agree with TRBD1. In germline, CDR1 is MNHEY, CDR2 SMNVEV (reference sequence). The CDR3 totals 15 residues. The junction had 5 bases not matched to a gene; V was cut back by 5 bases and J by 0 bases. The sequenced CDR3 bases are TGTGCCAGCAGTACCGGGACAGGGAGCTCCTACGAG. The encoded protein is CASSTGTGSSYE. The whole CDR3 is CASSTGTGSSYEQYF.

In the case of this clone: The missing CDR3 end, 3 residues past where the read stops, is filled in from the germline J gene. V is TRBV5-1 and J is TRBJ2-5; 7 bases map to TRBD2. Germline V gene data show CDR1 as SGHRS and CDR2 as YFSETQ. The CDR3 is 15 residues long. The V and J ends lost 8 bases and 2 bases, in that order; junction bases with no gene match: 12. The CDR3 spells CASHTPAGTQETQYF. The sequenced part of the CDR3 DNA is TGCGCCAGTCATACGCCAGCGGGGACTCAAGAGACC.

With respect to this clone: The read terminates 3 residues ahead of where the CDR3 ends, so the germline J gene completes it. V and J are TRBV6-2 or TRBV6-3 and TRBJ2-3; tentatively, D is TRBD2 (7 bases). The germline gives CDR1 MNHEY, CDR2 SVGEGT. This CDR3 spans 16 amino acids. Trimming stripped 8 bases from V and 0 bases from J, with 18 bases between. The CDR3 here is CASGGPGGISTDTQYF. The CDR3 DNA, read in part, is TGTGCCAGCGGAGGACCGGGGGGCATCAGCACAGATACG.

Details on this clone: The read terminates 3 residues before the CDR3 end, so the remaining end is supplied by the germline J gene. The chain joins TRBV6-1 to TRBJ2-5, with 9 bases aligning to TRBD2. The CDR3 length is 16 residues. Per germline, CDR1 MNHNS and CDR2 SASEGT. Losses at the gene ends were 3 bases for V and 4 bases for J; bases not matched to a gene: 9. Incomplete CDR3 DNA: TGTGCCAGCAGTGATCAAACTCGCGGGGGGGTAGAGACC. It translates to CASSDQTRGGVET. The whole CDR3 protein is CASSDQTRGGVETQYF.

Comments on this clone: The read ends 3 residues shy of where the CDR3 ends; the end is completed using the germline J gene. The rearrangement links TRBV6-2 or TRBV6-3 to TRBJ1-2; 7 bases map to TRBD1. The CDR3 runs to 12 residues. The germline CDR1 and CDR2 sequences are MNHEY and SVGEGT. CDR3 residues: CASSQTQGTYTF. The covered CDR3 bases are TGTGCCAGCAGTCAAACACAGGGGACC.

Comment on this clone: The missing CDR3 end, 3 residues past where the read stops, is filled in from the germline J gene. The chain uses TRBV6-2 or TRBV6-3 and TRBJ1-4; 7 bases are shared with TRBD1. This CDR3 has 16 amino acids. Per the germline V gene, CDR1 is MNHEY and CDR2 is SVGEGT. This chain's CDR3 is CASSYGDSKYNSPLFF. The covered CDR3 bases are TGTGCCAGCAGTTATGGGGACAGCAAATATAATTCACCA.

According to its frequency, this clone is medium-sized (0.01 to 0.1%). The read comes to an end 3 residues before the CDR3 does, leaving the germline J gene to fill in the end. This rearrangement joins TRBV29-1 to TRBJ1-5, with D hard to call. Germline lookup yields CDR1 SQVTM and CDR2 ANQGSEA. V dropped 6 bases and J dropped 1 base, with 16 bases sitting between them. This CDR3 is 15 amino acids long. This CDR3 is CSVAVREGSNQPQHF. Incomplete CDR3 DNA: TGCAGCGTCGCCGTCAGAGAAGGGAGCAATCAGCCC.

Note on this clone: The read finishes 3 residues shy of the CDR3 end, and the germline J gene is used to complete it. The chain carries TRBV30 and TRBJ1-6; TRBD1 matches at 9 bases. Germline lookup yields CDR1 GTSNPN and CDR2 SVGIG (reference sequence). The trim removed 5 bases at V and 10 bases at J, leaving 3 bases unmatched. This CDR3 has 12 residues. CDR3: CAWDRGGSPLHF. CDR3 DNA, as far as it was read: TGTGCCTGGGACAGGGGGGGATCACCC.

Remarks on this clone: With the read ending 3 residues before the CDR3 end, the germline J gene is used to fill in that end. The V and J genes are TRBV5-1 and TRBJ2-3; 9 nucleotides agree with TRBD2. Germline-derived CDR1 and CDR2 are SGHRS and YFSETQ. V dropped 4 bases and J dropped 4; count of bases not matched to a gene: 7. This CDR3 comprises 15 residues. The chain's CDR3 is CASSVQLAGPDTQYF. The part of the CDR3 DNA that was read is TGCGCCAGCAGCGTACAACTAGCGGGCCCAGATACG.

About this clone itself: The read terminates 3 residues before the CDR3 end, so the remaining end is supplied by the germline J gene. The chain couples TRBV20-1 to TRBJ2-3; D possibly corresponds to TRBD1 (7 bases). Germline values: CDR1 DFQATT, CDR2 SNEGSKA (reference sequence). This CDR3 comprises 11 residues. V shed 6 bases and J shed 6 bases, with 10 bases lying between them. The part of the CDR3 DNA that was read is TGCAGTGCGCCAGGGGGGGATACG. It is translated as CSAPGGDT. The CDR3 as a whole reads CSAPGGDTQYF.

Points on this clone: The read comes to an end 3 residues before the CDR3 does, leaving the germline J gene to fill in the end. The rearrangement joins TRBV5-1 to TRBJ1-4; D gene unclear. The CDR3 loop spans 14 amino acids. From germline, CDR1 is SGHRS and CDR2 YFSETQ. The CDR3 bases that were read are TGCGCCAGCAGCTTGGCAGGAGATAATTCACCA. This encodes CASSLAGDNSP. In full, the CDR3 is CASSLAGDNSPLFF.

About this clone itself: The CDR3 end is not reached by the read, which stops 3 residues before it; the germline J gene fills it in. The gene calls are TRBV2 and TRBJ2-3; D is perhaps TRBD1 (6 bases). The V gene's germline CDR1 is SNHLY and CDR2 FYNNEI. Trimming shortened V by 6 bases and J by 0 bases, and 10 bases separated the two germline ends. CDR3 length: 14 amino acids. The DNA read from the CDR3 is TGTGCCAGCAGCTTCGACAGGAGCACAGATACG. This encodes CASSFDRSTDT. The whole CDR3 is CASSFDRSTDTQYF.

In the case of this clone: Read data end 3 residues before the CDR3 end; the end is taken from the germline J gene. V and J are TRBV18 and TRBJ1-6; D is perhaps TRBD1 (6 bases). The germline V gene encodes CDR1 KGHSH and CDR2 LQKENI. The germline V and J ends were trimmed by 3 bases and 7 bases, with 13 bases remaining between them. The CDR3 length is 15 residues. The part of the CDR3 DNA that was read is TGTGCCAGCTCACCTTCAGGGGATCAGAATTCACCC. Its protein is CASSPSGDQNSP. The whole CDR3 reads CASSPSGDQNSPLHF.

As for this clone: The DNA ends 3 residues before the CDR3 does, and the rest of the CDR3 is filled in from the germline J gene. The chain couples TRBV19 to TRBJ2-3, with 10 nucleotides matching TRBD1. The germline V gene encodes CDR1 LNHDA and CDR2 SQIVND (reference sequence). CDR3 size: 16 residues. Incomplete CDR3 DNA: TGTGCCAGCCTAGGGCTCGGACAGGGGGACCGTCAGCCG. This codes for CASLGLGQGDRQP. The full CDR3 sequence reads CASLGLGQGDRQPQYF.

In regard to this clone: From the germline J gene comes the end of the CDR3, since the read stops 3 residues before it. The chain carries TRBV5-1 and TRBJ2-1; 9 nucleotides agree with TRBD2. This CDR3 comprises 16 residues. Germline values: CDR1 SGHRS, CDR2 YFSETQ. With V trimmed by 1 base and J by 5 bases, 7 bases remained unmatched. The part of the CDR3 DNA that was read is TGCGCCAGCAGCTTGATCAGCGGGGGGAGACACAATGAG. It yields the protein CASSLISGGRHNE. The CDR3, in full, reads CASSLISGGRHNEQFF.

Note on this clone: From the germline J gene comes the end of the CDR3, since the read stops 3 residues before it. This chain connects TRBV10-3 to TRBJ2-2; D perhaps matches TRBD1 (6 bases). The CDR3 consists of 14 residues. Trimming took 10 bases from V and 5 from J, leaving 17 bases between them. CDR1 is ENHRY and CDR2 is SYGVKD in the germline V gene. CDR3 amino acids: CATVPSGETGELFF. The DNA read from the CDR3 is TGTGCCACCGTCCCCTCAGGGGAAACCGGGGAG.

As regards this clone: The CDR3 goes on 3 residues after the read ends, and that part is filled in from the germline J gene. The chain employs TRBV19 and TRBJ2-3; 9 nucleotides align to TRBD2. The CDR3 is made up of 15 amino acids. CDR1 is LNHDA, CDR2 SQIVND, per germline (reference sequence). This chain's CDR3 is CASSIQGLAGETQYF. The CDR3 DNA, read in part, is TGTGCCAGTAGTATTCAGGGACTAGCTGGAGAGACG.

On this clone itself: The read finishes 3 residues shy of the CDR3 end, and the germline J gene is used to complete it. The chain uses TRBV18 and TRBJ1-4; TRBD1 aligns across 8 bases. Germline values: CDR1 KGHSH, CDR2 LQKENI. The V segment lost 4 bases and the J segment 7 bases; nucleotides outside the gene matches: 11. This CDR3 spans 16 amino acids. The CDR3: CASSLSLPGGGEKLFF. The CDR3 DNA, read in part, is TGTGCCAGCTCACTAAGCCTACCAGGGGGCGGTGAAAAA.

Points on this clone: The sequenced fragment ends 3 residues before the CDR3 boundary, so the rest is inferred from the germline J gene. The V call is TRBV18, the J call TRBJ2-3, with 7 bases identical to TRBD1. With 4 bases clipped from V and 5 bases from J, the junction kept 3 bases outside the gene matches. The length of the CDR3 is 13 residues. Germline CDR1 KGHSH, CDR2 LQKENI. Partial CDR3 DNA: TGTGCCAGCTCACAGGGGGCGGGAGATACG. Its protein product is CASSQGAGDT. The complete CDR3 protein is CASSQGAGDTQYF.

On this clone itself: The junction departs from germline at one end; a sequencing error may be responsible. The CDR3 goes on 3 residues after the read ends, and that part is filled in from the germline J gene. The V call is TRBV19, the J call TRBJ2-6, with D possibly TRBD1 on 5 matching bases. In germline, CDR1 is LNHDA, CDR2 SQIVND (reference sequence). The CDR3 runs 17 residues. CDR3 amino acids: CASSIDPDSSGANVLTF. The CDR3 bases that were read are TGTGCCAGTAGTATAGATCCTGACAGCTCTGGAGCCAACGTC. Full variable domain (remainder filled in from reference TRBV19 and TRBJ2-6): DGGITQSPKYLFRKEGQNVTLSCEQNLNHDAMYWYRQDPGQGLRLIYYSQIVNDFQKGDIAEGYSVSREKKESFPLTVTSAQKNPTAFYLCASSIDPDSSGANVLTFGAGSRLTVL.

The CDR3 is CASSLVGAGTDNEQFF. Incomplete CDR3 DNA: TGCGCCAGCAGCTTGGTCGGAGCGGGCACCGACAATGAG. The chain recombines TRBV5-1 with TRBJ2-1, with a tentative D call TRBD2 (6 bases). The CDR3 end falls 3 residues outside the read, so it is completed with the germline J gene. V was trimmed by 0 bases and J by 5 bases, leaving 15 bases between them. The germline gives CDR1 SGHRS, CDR2 YFSETQ. The CDR3 has 16 residues.